This is a list of T cell receptor beta chains from one sample in a study of shared clonotypes between healthy human individuals. Method: immunoSEQ multiplex PCR; TCRdb's copy keeps in-frame clones and lacks some. The sample records 2,100,000 or so clones, around 95% being singletons. The specimen sequenced was naive CD4+ T cells sorted from blood. The origin of the receptors is a man younger than 35 in good health. Each CDR3 is given with its conserved first and last residue. D genes are given only for firm matches. Size is omitted from some rows. Given values are once, few, many or a class for expanded clones.

D	size	V	J	CDR3	DNA
TRBD2	NA	TRBV11-1	TRBJ2-2	CASSLSGGALNTGELFF	TGTGCCAGCAGCTTATCCGGGGGGGCCTTAAACACCGGGGAGCTGTTTTTT
NA	NA	TRBV9	TRBJ1-6	CASSGGWNSPLHF	TGTGCCAGCAGCGGAGGGTGGAATTCACCCCTCCACTTT
TRBD2	NA	TRBV5-1	TRBJ2-3	CASSLDRTSGYTDTQYF	TGCGCCAGCAGCTTGGATAGGACTAGCGGTTACACAGATACGCAGTATTTT
TRBD2	NA	TRBV10-3	TRBJ2-3	CAIRPGLAGPDTQYF	TGTGCCATCAGGCCGGGACTAGCGGGCCCGGATACGCAGTATTTT
TRBD2	NA	TRBV15	TRBJ2-3	CATKRSGSEDTQYF	TGTGCCACCAAAAGAAGCGGGAGCGAAGATACGCAGTATTTT
NA	NA	TRBV6-6	TRBJ2-7	CASSYLGDYEQYF	TGTGCCAGCAGTTACCTCGGGGACTACGAGCAGTACTTC
NA	NA	TRBV30	TRBJ1-6	CAWRGLGNSPLHF	TGTGCCTGGAGAGGGCTAGGGAATTCACCCCTCCACTTT
NA	NA	TRBV7-9	TRBJ2-7	CASSSSRGSTFYEQYF	TGTGCCAGCAGCTCCAGCCGAGGGTCGACTTTCTACGAGCAGTACTTC
NA	NA	TRBV4-1	TRBJ2-7	CASSPTGTLRDAQYF	TGCGCCAGCAGTCCGACCGGGACTCTCCGCGACGCGCAGTACTTC
TRBD1	NA	TRBV30	TRBJ1-1	CAWSAGQGSTEAFF	TGTGCCTGGAGTGCGGGACAGGGAAGCACTGAAGCTTTCTTT
NA	NA	TRBV6-1	TRBJ1-3	CASSPGPGSGNTIYF	TGTGCCAGCAGCCCCGGACCGGGATCTGGAAACACCATATATTTT
TRBD1	once	TRBV2	TRBJ1-6	CASRKTGAGNSPLHF	TGTGCCAGCAGGAAGACAGGGGCCGGGAATTCACCCCTCCACTTT
TRBD1	NA	TRBV6-6	TRBJ2-7	CASSYTLGQGRYEQYF	TGTGCCAGCAGTTATACCCTCGGACAGGGTAGGTACGAGCAGTACTTC
NA	NA	TRBV19	TRBJ1-1	CASSIGRNTEAFF	TGTGCCAGTAGTATCGGCAGGAACACTGAAGCTTTCTTT
NA	once	TRBV6-1	TRBJ2-1	CASGSRGDGVNEQFF	TGTGCCAGCGGTTCTCGGGGTGACGGGGTCAATGAGCAGTTCTTC
NA	NA	TRBV7-2	TRBJ1-3	CASSLMVSSGNTIYF	TGTGCCAGCAGCTTAATGGTGAGCTCTGGAAACACCATATATTTT
TRBD1	NA	TRBV5-4	TRBJ1-4	CASSSGTGVVTGEKLFF	TGTGCCAGCAGCTCCGGGACAGGGGTTGTGACTGGTGAAAAACTGTTTTTT